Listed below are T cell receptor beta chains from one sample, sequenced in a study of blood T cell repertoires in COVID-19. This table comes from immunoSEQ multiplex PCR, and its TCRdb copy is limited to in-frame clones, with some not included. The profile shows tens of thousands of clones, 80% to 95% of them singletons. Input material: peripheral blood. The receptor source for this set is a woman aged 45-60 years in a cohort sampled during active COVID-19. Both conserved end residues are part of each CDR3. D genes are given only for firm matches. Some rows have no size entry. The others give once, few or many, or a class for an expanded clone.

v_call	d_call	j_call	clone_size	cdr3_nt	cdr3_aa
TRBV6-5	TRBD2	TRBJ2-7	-	TGTGCCAGCAGGACTCCGGGACTAGCGGTATACGAGCAGTACTTC	CASRTPGLAVYEQYF
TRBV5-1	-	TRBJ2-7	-	TGCGCCAGCATGGCTGGGCAGAACTCCTACGAGCAGTACTTC	CASMAGQNSYEQYF
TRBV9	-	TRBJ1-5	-	TGTGCCAGCAGCGTAGGCGGGGTGGGCAATCAGCCCCAGCATTTT	CASSVGGVGNQPQHF
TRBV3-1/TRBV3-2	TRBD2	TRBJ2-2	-	TGTGCCAGCAGCCATAGGCAAGGGAGCGGGACGGGCACCGGGGAGCTGTTTTTT	CASSHRQGSGTGTGELFF
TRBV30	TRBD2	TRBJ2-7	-	TGTGCCTGGGGAGCGGGATTCTACGAGCAGTACTTC	CAWGAGFYEQYF
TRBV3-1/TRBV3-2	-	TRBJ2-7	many	TGTGCCAGCTCCAATAGCGGAAGCTCCTACGAGCAGTACTTC	CASSNSGSSYEQYF
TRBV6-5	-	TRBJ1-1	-	TGTGCCAGCAGTTACTTATCGAACACTGAAGCTTTCTTT	CASSYLSNTEAFF
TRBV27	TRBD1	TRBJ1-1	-	TGTGCCAGCCAGGGGGGTCTTGGGGCCACTGAAGCTTTCTTT	CASQGGLGATEAFF
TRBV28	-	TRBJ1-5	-	TGTGCCAGCAGCCTCTCCGGGGGGGGGAGCAATCAGCCCCAGCATTTT	CASSLSGGGSNQPQHF
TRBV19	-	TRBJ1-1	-	TGTGCCAGTAGTCGGGAGGGGATGAACACTGAAGCTTTCTTT	CASSREGMNTEAFF
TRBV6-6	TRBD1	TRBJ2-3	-	TGTGCCAGCAGTTACTCACACAGGGGGAGCACAGATACGCAGTATTTT	CASSYSHRGSTDTQYF
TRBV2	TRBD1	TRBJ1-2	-	TGTGCCAGCAGGGGGACAGGGGGTAACTATGGCTACACCTTC	CASRGTGGNYGYTF
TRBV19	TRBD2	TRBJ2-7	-	TGTGCCAGTAGTATAAGCACTAGCGGTCTTTACGAGCAGTACTTC	CASSISTSGLYEQYF
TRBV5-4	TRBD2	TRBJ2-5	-	TGTGCCAGCAGCCTAGCGGGAGTACAAGAGACCCAGTACTTC	CASSLAGVQETQYF
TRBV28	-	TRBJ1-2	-	TGTGCCAGCAGTCCGGGGTATGGGGAAAGGGGGTTTGGCTACACCTTC	CASSPGYGERGFGYTF
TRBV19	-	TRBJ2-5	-	TGTGCCAGTAGTGTACGATGGCAGGGGGAGACCCAGTACTTC	CASSVRWQGETQYF
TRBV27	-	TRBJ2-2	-	TGTGCCAGCACTTTTCTAGGGGTCCATTCTAACACCGGGGAGCTGTTTTTT	CASTFLGVHSNTGELFF
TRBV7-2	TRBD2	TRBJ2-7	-	TGTGCCAGCAGCTTAGTCGGGACTAGTCGCTACGAGCAGTACTTC	CASSLVGTSRYEQYF
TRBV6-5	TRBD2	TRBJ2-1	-	TGTGCCAGCAGGGGACTAGCGGGAGGGAATGAGCAGTTCTTC	CASRGLAGGNEQFF
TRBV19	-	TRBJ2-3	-	TGTGCCAGTAGAATGACTAGCACAGATACGCAGTATTTT	CASRMTSTDTQYF
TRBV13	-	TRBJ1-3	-	TGTGCCAGCAGCTTCGACAGAGACCTTGGAAACACCATATATTTT	CASSFDRDLGNTIYF
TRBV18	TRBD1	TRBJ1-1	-	TGTGCCAGCTCACCCGGACAGGGAAAAACGAACACTGAAGCTTTCTTT	CASSPGQGKTNTEAFF
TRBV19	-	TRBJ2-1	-	TGTGCCAGTAGGGGCAGGGCGGCAGGGAATGAGCAGTTCTTC	CASRGRAAGNEQFF
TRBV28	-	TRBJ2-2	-	TGTGCCAGCAGCTCCCACTTAGTCGCCGGGGAGCTGTTTTTT	CASSSHLVAGELFF
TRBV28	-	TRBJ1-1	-	TGTGCCAGCAGGTCCCGAGGGGGAGCGGCCACTGAAGCTTTCTTT	CASRSRGGAATEAFF
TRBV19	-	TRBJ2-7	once	TGTGCCAGTGCAGGCCCCTACGAGCAGTACTTC	CASAGPYEQYF
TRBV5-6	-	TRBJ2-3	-	TGTGCCAGCAGCCTACGACGGGCGCAGTATTTT	CASSLRRAQYF
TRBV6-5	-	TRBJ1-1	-	TGTGCCAGCAGCGGGGGGGCGGGCACTGAAGCTTTCTTT	CASSGGAGTEAFF
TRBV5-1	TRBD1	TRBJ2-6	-	TGCGCCAGCAGCACTGACAGGGCATCTGGGGCCAACGTCCTGACTTTC	CASSTDRASGANVLTF
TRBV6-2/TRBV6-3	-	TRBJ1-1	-	TGTGCCAGCAGCACAGGGTTCTCGAACACTGAAGCTTTCTTT	CASSTGFSNTEAFF
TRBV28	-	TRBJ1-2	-	TGTGCCAGCAGTTTGGGGAGGGCAGGTGATGGCTACACCTTC	CASSLGRAGDGYTF
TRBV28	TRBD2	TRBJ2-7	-	TGTGCCAGCAGTTTGATGGCGGGAGGTTACGAGCAGTACTTC	CASSLMAGGYEQYF
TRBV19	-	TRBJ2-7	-	TGTGCCAGTACCCCTGGCGGGCCCAACCGGGAGCAGTACTTC	CASTPGGPNREQYF
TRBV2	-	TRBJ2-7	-	TGTGCCAGCAGTGAATCTCTACTCTACGAGCAGTACTTC	CASSESLLYEQYF
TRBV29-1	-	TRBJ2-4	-	TGCAGCGTTGAAGATAAACAGGGCCAGACCAAAAACATTCAGTACTTC	CSVEDKQGQTKNIQYF
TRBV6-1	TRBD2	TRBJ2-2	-	TGTGCCAGCAGTGGGTTAGCGGGTATTGGCACCGGGGAGCTGTTTTTT	CASSGLAGIGTGELFF
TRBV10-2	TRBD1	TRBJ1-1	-	TGCGCCAGCAGTGAAAACAGACAGGGTAGAAAGACTGAAGCTTTCTTT	CASSENRQGRKTEAFF
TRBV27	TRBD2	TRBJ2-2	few	TGTGCCAGTAAAGCGGGAGGGCTCACCGGGGAGCTGTTTTTT	CASKAGGLTGELFF
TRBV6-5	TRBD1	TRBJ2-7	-	TGTGCCAGCAGTTTACAACAGGGGTACTACGAGCAGTACTTC	CASSLQQGYYEQYF
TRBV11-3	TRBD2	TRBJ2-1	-	TGTGCCAGCAGCTCACTAGCGGGAGATCTAAATGAGCAGTTCTTC	CASSSLAGDLNEQFF
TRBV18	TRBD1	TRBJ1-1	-	TGTGCCAGCTCCCCCGGGACAGGGACCGGCACTGAAGCTTTCTTT	CASSPGTGTGTEAFF
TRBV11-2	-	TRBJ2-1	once	TGTGCCAGCAGCTTAGGCGACTTTGAGCAGTTCTTC	CASSLGDFEQFF
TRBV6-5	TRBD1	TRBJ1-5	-	TGTGCCAGCAGCTCGGACAGGACTAGCAATCAGCCCCAGCATTTT	CASSSDRTSNQPQHF
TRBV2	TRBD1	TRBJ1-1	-	TGTGCCAGCATAAAGCAACAGGGGACGGCCCGTGAAGCTTTCTTT	CASIKQQGTAREAFF
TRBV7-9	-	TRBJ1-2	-	TGTGCCAGCAGCTTAGCGCAGGGTGGCTATGGCTACACCTTC	CASSLAQGGYGYTF
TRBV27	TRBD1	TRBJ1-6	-	TGTGCCAGCAGTCTATTCACAGGGGGCGATTCACCCCTCCACTTT	CASSLFTGGDSPLHF
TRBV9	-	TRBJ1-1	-	TGTGCCAGCAGCGTAGAACAGGGAGACACTGAAGCTTTCTTT	CASSVEQGDTEAFF
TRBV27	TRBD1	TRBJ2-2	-	TGTGCCAGCAAATATAAGACAGGGATTTCTGGGGAGCTGTTTTTT	CASKYKTGISGELFF
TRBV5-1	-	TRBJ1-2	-	TGCGCCAGCAGACCTGGACAGCCGTCTATTGGCTACACCTTC	CASRPGQPSIGYTF
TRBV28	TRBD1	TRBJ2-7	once	TGTGCCAGCACCAGGGGACAGTTCAACGAGCAGTACTTC	CASTRGQFNEQYF
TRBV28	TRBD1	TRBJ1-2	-	TGTGCCAGCAGTTTATCCAGCGGACAGGGTGGCGGCTACACCTTC	CASSLSSGQGGGYTF
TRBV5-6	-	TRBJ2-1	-	TGTGCCAGCAGCTCCTTGGAGGGCAATGAGCAGTTCTTC	CASSSLEGNEQFF
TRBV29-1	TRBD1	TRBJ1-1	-	TGCAGCGTTGGTCCGGGACAGGAAAAGAACACTGAAGCTTTCTTT	CSVGPGQEKNTEAFF
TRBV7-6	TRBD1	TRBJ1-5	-	TGTGCCAGCAGCTTAGCGCAGGGGGCCCATCAGCCCCAGCATTTT	CASSLAQGAHQPQHF
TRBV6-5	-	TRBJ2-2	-	TGTGCCAGCAGTTCCGACTTGAACACCGGGGAGCTGTTTTTT	CASSSDLNTGELFF
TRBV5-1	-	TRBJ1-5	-	TGCGCCAGCAGCTTGGAAGGGGATGGTCAGCCCCAGCATTTT	CASSLEGDGQPQHF
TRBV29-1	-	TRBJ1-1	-	TGCAGCGTTGCCGGAGGACGGGCGAACACTGAAGCTTTCTTT	CSVAGGRANTEAFF
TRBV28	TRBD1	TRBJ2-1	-	TGTGCCAGCAGTCGGTCCGGGACAGGGAGCAATGAGCAGTTCTTC	CASSRSGTGSNEQFF
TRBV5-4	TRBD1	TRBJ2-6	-	TGTGCCAGCAGCCCTGGACAGGCTCGCTCTGGGGCCAACGTCCTGACTTTC	CASSPGQARSGANVLTF